This TCR beta chain came from a study of cytomegalovirus exposure and HLA in healthy donors. General observations from the study: A later examination showed that TCR association rates differed by HLA locus, with DRB1 most and HLA-C fewest.

Note on this clone: The antigen remains undetermined.

The germline gives CDR1 SGHRS, CDR2 YFSETQ. The CDR3 extends over 17 amino acids. Unmatched junction bases numbered 6, after V lost 0 bases and J lost 0 bases. The PCR had 60 Vbeta and 13 Jbeta primers. Repertoires were generated with immunoSEQ multiplex PCR, while TCRdb's copy carries only in-frame clones and drops some. The sample includes about 98,000 clones, approximately 78% of them seen just once. The sequence came from a man aged 35 to 55 in good health and CMV-seronegative. This chain uses TRBV5-1 with TRBJ1-3; 7 bases map to TRBD1. The sample taken for sequencing was PBMCs. The CDR3 DNA is TGCGCCAGCAGCTTGGGGAACAGGGGTGCCTCTGGAAACACCATATATTTT. It is translated as CASSLGNRGASGNTIYF.